The sequence of this TCR beta chain was determined in a study of blood T cell repertoires in COVID-19. Trimming removed 6 bases from V and 2 bases from J; junction bases left unmatched: 10. This CDR3 is built from 16 residues. Per the germline V gene, CDR1 is MNHEY and CDR2 is SMNVEV (reference sequence). Measured with immunoSEQ multiplex PCR; TCRdb has only the in-frame clones, and not every one. This table holds fewer than 250,000 clones, about 83% found once. The clonotype was recovered from a woman aged 45-60 years with acute or convalescent COVID-19. This chain connects TRBV27 to TRBJ2-7; 10 bases are a match to TRBD1. The material sequenced was peripheral blood. CDR3: CASRAQGTGDTYEQYF. In DNA, the CDR3 is TGTGCCAGCAGGGCCCAGGGGACAGGGGATACCTACGAGCAGTACTTC.